These 26 T cell receptor beta chains originate from one sample sequenced in a study of T cell responses to AZD1222 COVID-19 vaccine. Sequencing used immunoSEQ multiplex PCR; TCRdb keeps in-frame clones, though not all of them. The data show tens of thousands of clones, around 82% seen once. The sample in question was peripheral blood, obtained 28 days after the second AZD1222 dose. Source of these receptors: an adult who received the AZD1222 COVID-19 vaccine.

The DNA of the CDR3 is TGTGCCAGCAGCTCGGGACTAACCACAGATACGCAGTATTTT. Its translation: CASSSGLTTDTQYF. J is TRBJ2-3 and V is TRBV7-2; 7 bases are shared with TRBD2. The CDR3 has 14 residues. The germline V gene has CDR1 SGHTA and CDR2 FQGNSA. The J segment lost 2 bases and the V segment lost 4 bases, leaving 3 bases of the junction unmatched.

This clone was seen just once. V and J are TRBV4-3 and TRBJ2-3, with TRBD1 matching 10 bases. CDR3 length: 17 residues. V gave up 0 bases and J gave up 3 bases; unmatched junction bases: 6. Germline V gene sequence: CDR1 LGHNA, CDR2 YSLEER. The CDR3 DNA follows: TGCGCCAGCAGCCAAGATCGGACAGGGGGGATGACAGATACGCAGTATTTT. Translated: CASSQDRTGGMTDTQYF.

This rearrangement joins TRBV9 to TRBJ1-2; 7 nucleotides match TRBD1. The CDR3 runs 14 residues. V shed 4 bases and J 5 bases; nucleotides not matched to a gene: 8. Germline values: CDR1 SGDLS, CDR2 YYNGEE. The CDR3 loop is CASSPRAGGYGYTF. The CDR3 nucleotides are TGTGCCAGCAGCCCCCGGGCAGGGGGGTATGGCTACACCTTC.

The J gene is TRBJ1-2, the V gene TRBV6-1; D gene unclear. CDR1 is MNHNS and CDR2 is SASEGT in the germline V gene. Trimming left V 2 bases short and J 5 bases short, with 12 bases between. CDR3 length equals 14 residues. The CDR3 is CASSEPRAPYGYTF. CDR3 in DNA: TGTGCCAGCAGTGAACCTCGGGCCCCGTATGGCTACACCTTC.

The rearrangement uses TRBV20-1 and TRBJ2-6; TRBD1 or TRBD2 may be the D gene (5 bases each). Trimming stripped 3 bases from V and 0 bases from J, with 12 bases between. CDR3 length equals 16 residues. Looked up from germline, CDR1 is DFQATT and CDR2 is SNEGSKA (reference sequence). In nucleotides, the CDR3 is TGCAGTGCTAGTTGGGACGGCAACTCTGGGGCCAACGTCCTGACTTTC. Amino acid sequence: CSASWDGNSGANVLTF.

The rearrangement joins TRBV19 to TRBJ2-3; no firm D call. Germline lookup yields CDR1 LNHDA and CDR2 SQIVND (reference sequence). Trimming removed 5 bases from V and 0 bases from J, with 6 bases in between. The CDR3 sequence is 13 residues long. The CDR3, as DNA: TGTGCCAGTAGTCCGTTCAGCACAGATACGCAGTATTTT. Translation: CASSPFSTDTQYF.

The V gene is TRBV5-6, the J gene TRBJ2-5; weak D call: TRBD1 (5 bases). CDR1 SGHDT and CDR2 YYEEEE come from the germline V gene. V lost 1 base and J lost 8, with 9 bases in between. The CDR3 length is 12 residues. The chain's CDR3 is CASSLFRETQYF. The CDR3, as DNA: TGTGCCAGCAGCTTGTTCAGGGAAACCCAGTACTTC.

The J gene is TRBJ2-7, the V gene TRBV28; D perhaps matches TRBD2 (7 bases). This CDR3 comprises 12 residues. CDR1 and CDR2 (germline): MDHEN, SYDVKM. Deletions cut 8 bases from V and 1 base from J, with 9 bases between. The CDR3 protein is CASGRGSYEQYF. CDR3 DNA: TGTGCCAGCGGGAGGGGGTCCTACGAGCAGTACTTC. The full variable domain, in which reference TRBV28 and TRBJ2-7 provide the parts outside the CDR3, is DVKVTQSSRYLVKRTGEKVFLECVQDMDHENMFWYRQDPGLGLRLIYFSYDVKMKEKGDIPEGYSVSREKKERFSLILESASTNQTSMYLCASGRGSYEQYFGPGTRLTVT.

The chain has TRBV5-4 and TRBJ2-2; D not certain. With 0 bases removed from V and 0 bases from J, the gap between germline ends came to 12 bases. The CDR3 consists of 17 residues. Germline CDR1 and CDR2: SGHNT and YYREEE (reference sequence). The CDR3 nucleotides read TGTGCCAGCAGCTTGGTTAGTGCGAGTGCGAACACCGGGGAGCTGTTTTTT. Its translation: CASSLVSASANTGELFF.

The table lists this clone with a count of one. V is TRBV28 and J is TRBJ1-3; tentative D call: TRBD1 (5 bases). Germline-derived CDR1 and CDR2 are MDHEN and SYDVKM. The CDR3 is 12 residues long. Trimming removed 5 bases from V and 6 bases from J, with 8 bases in between. This CDR3 is CASSVGENTIYF. CDR3 nucleotide sequence: TGTGCCAGCAGTGTAGGGGAAAACACCATATATTTT.

The chain recombines TRBV18 with TRBJ2-5; unclear D gene. Per the germline V gene, CDR1 is KGHSH and CDR2 is LQKENI. Between the trimmed V and J ends, which lost 2 bases and 5 bases, there was a span of 6 bases. This CDR3 has 12 residues. CDR3 region: CASSPVIETQYF. CDR3 nucleotide sequence: TGTGCCAGCTCACCAGTGATCGAGACCCAGTACTTC.

The rearrangement joins TRBV27 to TRBJ2-6, with D hard to call. The V gene's germline CDR1 is MNHEY and CDR2 SMNVEV (reference sequence). The V end was cut by 5 bases, the J end by 0 bases, with 8 bases between. The CDR3 contains 15 residues. This chain's CDR3 is CASSIHHSGANVLTF. CDR3 DNA: TGTGCCAGCAGTATCCACCACTCTGGGGCCAACGTCCTGACTTTC. Using reference TRBV27 and TRBJ2-6 for the parts outside the CDR3, the full variable domain is EAQVTQNPRYLITVTGKKLTVTCSQNMNHEYMSWYRQDPGLGLRQIYYSMNVEVTDKGDVPEGYKVSRKEKRNFPLILESPSPNQTSLYFCASSIHHSGANVLTFGAGSRLTVL.

J is TRBJ2-1 and V is TRBV7-3, with D perhaps assigned TRBD1 or TRBD2 (6 bases each). Germline V lookup: CDR1 SGHTA, CDR2 FQGTGA. V lost 1 base to trimming and J lost 2 bases, with 18 bases between them. The CDR3 covers 18 residues. The CDR3, as DNA: TGTGCCAGCAGCTTAATGGCCCCGGGGGCCGAAACCTACAATGAGCAGTTCTTC. Translation gives CASSLMAPGAETYNEQFF.

This chain connects TRBV30 to TRBJ2-1; no clear D gene. The germline CDR1 and CDR2 sequences are GTSNPN and SVGIG (reference sequence). This CDR3 has 12 amino acids. Trimming left V 0 bases short and J 8 bases short, with 8 bases between. CDR3 sequence reads: CAWSVTLHEQFF. In DNA form, the CDR3 reads TGTGCCTGGAGTGTAACTCTCCATGAGCAGTTCTTC.

A single count supports this clone. V and J are TRBV4-2 and TRBJ2-5; the match to TRBD2 covers 12 bases. Germline V gene data show CDR1 as LGHNA and CDR2 as YNFKEQ. CDR3 length: 17 residues. V trimming: 4 bases; J trimming: 2 bases; junction bases outside the gene matches: 8. The CDR3 here is CASSPRTSGIRQETQYF. In nucleotides, the CDR3 is TGTGCCAGCAGCCCAAGGACTAGCGGGATTAGGCAAGAGACCCAGTACTTC.

The chain joins TRBV7-2 to TRBJ2-1; D not resolved. The CDR3 runs to 12 residues. Germline V gene lookup returns CDR1 SGHTA and CDR2 FQGNSA. Trimming removed 5 bases at V and 7 bases at J, with 9 bases between. This CDR3 is CASSPSGNEQFF. Here the CDR3 DNA reads TGTGCCAGCAGCCCCTCTGGGAATGAGCAGTTCTTC.

The chain is built from TRBV27 and TRBJ1-5; D not certain. This CDR3 comprises 14 residues. Germline assignment: CDR1 MNHEY and CDR2 SMNVEV (reference sequence). The V gene lost 1 base and the J gene lost 4 bases, with 8 bases spanning the gap. The CDR3 DNA follows: TGTGCCAGCAGTTTATTTGGCCTTAATCAGCCCCAGCATTTT. This translates into CASSLFGLNQPQHF.

This sequence joins TRBV28 and TRBJ2-7; 12 positions agree with TRBD1. Germline CDR1 is MDHEN and CDR2 is SYDVKM. The CDR3 has 16 amino acids. V shed 3 bases, J shed 6 bases, and the junction held 9 bases outside the gene matches. The CDR3: CASSFTPGQGATEQYF. CDR3 in DNA: TGTGCCAGCAGTTTCACACCGGGACAGGGGGCGACCGAGCAGTACTTC.

This sequence joins TRBV29-1 and TRBJ2-5, with D unresolved. The CDR3 has 11 residues. Germline V gives CDR1 SQVTM, CDR2 ANQGSEA. V gave up 4 bases and J gave up 2 bases, with 5 bases separating them. The CDR3 loop reads CSVGPQETQYF. The CDR3 nucleotides are TGCAGCGTTGGTCCTCAAGAGACCCAGTACTTC.

The CDR3 bases are TGTGCCAGCAGTGAAATGGGGGCCGGGCACGAGCAGTACTTC. Its protein product is CASSEMGAGHEQYF. V and J are TRBV2 and TRBJ2-7; a weak D match, TRBD1 (6 bases). The CDR3 loop spans 14 amino acids. CDR1 and CDR2 (germline): SNHLY, FYNNEI. Trimming removed 2 bases from V and 5 bases from J, with 13 bases in between.

J is TRBJ1-6 and V is TRBV23-1; D is uncertain. TRBV23-1 is marked as an open reading frame, function uncertain. The ends were cut back, 7 bases at V and 1 base at J, with 17 bases in the middle. This CDR3 has 17 residues. The CDR3 sequence: CASKTNSSRSYNSPLHF. CDR3 DNA sequence: TGCGCCAGCAAAACTAATTCTAGTAGGTCCTATAATTCACCCCTCCACTTT.

The V gene is TRBV2, the J gene TRBJ2-5; D is unclear. The CDR3 covers 14 residues. V dropped 3 bases and J dropped 5 bases, with 13 bases sitting between them. Germline values: CDR1 SNHLY, CDR2 FYNNEI. The CDR3 DNA reads TGTGCCAGCAGTGATCCTCGGTTAGAGGAGACCCAGTACTTC. It is translated as CASSDPRLEETQYF.

J is TRBJ2-3 and V is TRBV5-1; a weak D match, TRBD1 (6 bases). Trimming took 0 bases from V and 4 from J, leaving 15 bases between them. The CDR3 spans 16 residues. Germline CDR1 and CDR2: SGHRS and YFSETQ. The CDR3 loop is CASSLVAGDFPDTQYF. For the CDR3, the DNA is TGCGCCAGCAGCTTGGTGGCAGGGGATTTTCCAGATACGCAGTATTTT. Full variable domain (missing parts from reference TRBV5-1 and TRBJ2-3): KAGVTQTPRYLIKTRGQQVTLSCSPISGHRSVSWYQQTPGQGLQFLFEYFSETQRNKGNFPGRFSGRQFSNSRSEMNVSTLELGDSALYLCASSLVAGDFPDTQYFGPGTRLTVL.

This chain uses TRBV7-2 with TRBJ2-3; D possibly corresponds to TRBD1 (6 bases). The CDR3 totals 16 residues. Trimming shortened V by 5 bases and J by 7 bases, and 22 bases separated the two germline ends. The germline V gene has CDR1 SGHTA and CDR2 FQGNSA. CDR3 residues: CASSPRHSWDTNTQYF. DNA for the CDR3: TGTGCCAGCAGCCCCCGACACAGTTGGGACACGAATACGCAGTATTTT. Complete variable domain (other parts from reference TRBV7-2 and TRBJ2-3): GAGVSQSPSNKVTEKGKDVELRCDPISGHTALYWYRQSLGQGLEFLIYFQGNSAPDKSGLPSDRFSAERTGGSVSTLTIQRTQQEDSAVYLCASSPRHSWDTNTQYFGPGTRLTVL.

This clone has just one count. The chain has TRBV3-1 (or the pseudogene TRBV3-2) and TRBJ2-5; 7 nucleotides match TRBD2. CDR3 length equals 14 residues. Germline CDR1 is LGHDT and CDR2 is YNNKEL (reference sequence). With 3 bases clipped from V and 5 bases from J, the junction kept 6 bases outside the gene matches. The CDR3 DNA follows: TGTGCCAGCAGCCAGGGTAGCGGGTTTGAGACCCAGTACTTC. It translates to CASSQGSGFETQYF.

The chain has TRBV5-1 and TRBJ2-2; perhaps D is TRBD1 or TRBD2 (5 bases each). V shed 1 base and J shed 7 bases, with 14 bases lying between them. This CDR3 has 15 residues. Germline V lookup: CDR1 SGHRS, CDR2 YFSETQ. The CDR3 bases are TGCGCCAGCAGCTTGTACGACGGGGCGTTCGGGGAGCTGTTTTTT. Its translation: CASSLYDGAFGELFF.